This TCR beta chain was identified in a study of blood T cell repertoires in COVID-19. Study context: Acute and convalescent COVID-19 specimens originated in the United States, Italy and Spain. T cells, B-cell-depleted T cells, or PBMCs provided the cDNA or gDNA that served as material.

Trimming removed 2 bases from V and 1 base from J; junction bases left unmatched: 6. This CDR3 is 16 amino acids long. Germline V gene lookup returns CDR1 MNHEY and CDR2 SVGAGI. Per the original data handling: Amplified reference gene primers provided the basis for estimating nucleated cell counts. Clones were read by immunoSEQ multiplex PCR, and TCRdb kept only the in-frame ones, dropping some. V and J calls and clone size are those listed in that table; D and trimming were worked out from the DNA. This sample yields approximately 190,000 clones, of which roughly nine tenths are seen a single time; about a fifth belongs to the top ten.

This TCR was recovered from a man aged 55 to 70 with active or convalescent COVID-19. Sequences were obtained from peripheral blood. J is TRBJ1-2 and V is TRBV6-5; TRBD1 matches 8 bases. CDR3 nucleotide sequence: TGTGCCAGCAGTTACGGTTACAGGGGGTTTAACTATGGCTACACCTTC. Translating gives CASSYGYRGFNYGYTF.